This TCR beta chain was observed in a study of T cells in Graves' hyperthyroidism and ophthalmopathy (dated by TCRdb to the late 2010s). Regarding the study in general: Peripheral blood was sampled at the time of initial diagnosis, prior to any treatment. Once sampling was done, hyperthyroidism patients were given methimazole at a starting dose of 30 mg daily, whereas ophthalmopathy patients were given high-dose intravenous methylprednisolone. The paper describes TCR Vbeta CDR3 sequencing of 120 to 150 peripheral blood samples, made up of 43 ophthalmopathy patients, more than 70 hyperthyroidism patients and 17 progressor patients. Thyroid tissue and blood T-cell repertoires from six Graves' hyperthyroidism patients were also compared in the study. Prospective prediction of ophthalmopathy was tested in an independent validation cohort of fewer than 20 hyperthyroidism patients and roughly 16 patients who later progressed to ophthalmopathy. TCR V-J signatures able to tell the groups apart were searched for in a discovery cohort of 90 to 100 patients, of whom roughly 42 had Graves' ophthalmopathy and around 56 had stable Graves' hyperthyroidism. The roughly 100 discovery patients were divided at random into training and test sets in a 7:3 ratio.

This clonotype occurred many times. No antigen is known for it. Base qualities are not provided; no much larger clone lies one nucleotide away. Stable Graves' hyperthyroidism was defined as no progression to ophthalmopathy during 18 months of follow-up. Hyperthyroidism patients were newly diagnosed, with disease duration under 2 months, and aged 18 to 65 years. Patients with uncontrolled infections, other autoimmune diseases, pregnancy or lactation were excluded. Diagnoses were established on the basis of clinical symptoms, serum thyroxine and TRAb, thyroid ultrasound, and orbital computed tomography. Ficoll-Paque density gradient centrifugation was used to isolate PBMCs from under 11 ml of fresh peripheral blood. Total RNA was extracted with Trizol reagent, and quality was checked on an Agilent 2100 Bioanalyzer. What the authors observed across the whole study: Sample size was not statistically predetermined, and blinding of investigators to group allocation was not performed. In validation, the model predicted progression to ophthalmopathy a median of 6.5 months before onset, with about 70% sensitivity and almost 75% specificity. Most expanded thyroid clonotypes (frequency above 0.001) were also detected in blood, a finding suggesting that blood repertoires may reflect thyroid immune responses. In cross-validation, a model built on a 13 V-J signature told ophthalmopathy apart from stable hyperthyroidism with approximately 90% sensitivity and around 84% specificity, and in testing the same model reached 80%/75%.

The TCR beta CDR3 regions were amplified from the RNA transcripts. A first-round RT-PCR of the TCR CDR3 used the HTBI primer set with the Qiagen OneStep RT-PCR kit. The libraries were constructed in a second round of multiplex PCR and then size-selected and purified. Paired-end sequencing of the libraries was performed with 100 bp reads on an Illumina HiSeq2000. The authors' analysis ran thus. Raw data were processed with SOAPnuke, discarding reads with adapters, uncalled bases, mean Phred below 15, or no exact constant-primer or identifier match. High-quality paired reads were merged with COPE v1.2.5, and unique nucleotide sequences were defined as clonotypes. Clonotypes were aligned to IMGT TRBV, TRBD and TRBJ reference segments using MiTCR v1.1. The analysis was restricted to V-J combinations with a frequency above 0.0001, which together covered approximately 99% of the repertoires. A TCS score was defined as the ratio between F50 (clonal expansion) and ExV (chaos), using BLOSUM62-based TCRdist between CDR3 peptides within each V-J. Welch's t-statistics and random forest reduced 450 to 600 V-J features to 10 to 15, which were used in a naive Bayes classifier (R e1071). TCRdb handled the public reads itself, with Q25 trimming in fastp and clone calling in MiXCR, and kept productive beta chains. Every entry covers one CDR3 protein and lists the most common genes and DNA from its rows. What appears here as the V and J calls and clone size reflects TCRdb's work, not the paper's. Present in this sample are about 560,000 distinct CDR3 sequences, approximately 16% of which were seen just once. 18% of the sample belongs to the ten largest clones.

Sequencing input: blood. The source of this sequence is a woman between 18 and 29 years old with Graves' hyperthyroidism.

Here is the DNA: TGTGCCAGCAGTTTAAAGTCCAGCGGGGGGTCAAATGAGCAGTTCTTC. It translates as CASSLKSSGGSNEQFF. Recombination connected TRBV12-3 or TRBV12-4 to TRBJ2-1; TRBD2 aligns with 9 central bases. Taken from cysteine to phenylalanine, the CDR3 has 16 residues. Kept here is only the CDR3 DNA, which spans 48 bases and is read in frame from base 1. Trimmed from V: 2 bases; trimmed from J: 7 bases; junction bases lacking a gene match: 9.